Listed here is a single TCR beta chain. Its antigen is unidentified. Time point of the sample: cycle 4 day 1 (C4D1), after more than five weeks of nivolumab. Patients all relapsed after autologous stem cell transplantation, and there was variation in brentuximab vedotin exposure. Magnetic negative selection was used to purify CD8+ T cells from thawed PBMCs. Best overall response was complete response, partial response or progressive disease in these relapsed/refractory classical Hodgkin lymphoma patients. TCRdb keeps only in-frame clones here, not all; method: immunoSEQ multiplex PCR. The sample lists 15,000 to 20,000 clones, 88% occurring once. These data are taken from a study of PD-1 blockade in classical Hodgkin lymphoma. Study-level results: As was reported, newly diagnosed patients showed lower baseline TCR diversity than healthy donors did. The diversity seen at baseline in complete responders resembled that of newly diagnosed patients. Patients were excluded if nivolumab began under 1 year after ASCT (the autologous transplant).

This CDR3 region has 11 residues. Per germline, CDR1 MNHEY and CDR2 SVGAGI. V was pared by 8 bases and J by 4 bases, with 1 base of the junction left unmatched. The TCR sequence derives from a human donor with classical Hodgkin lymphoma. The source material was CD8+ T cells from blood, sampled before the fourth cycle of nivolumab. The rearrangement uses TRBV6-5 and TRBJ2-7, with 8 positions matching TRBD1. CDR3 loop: CASGQGYEQYF. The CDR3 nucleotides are TGTGCCAGCGGACAGGGTTACGAGCAGTACTTC.